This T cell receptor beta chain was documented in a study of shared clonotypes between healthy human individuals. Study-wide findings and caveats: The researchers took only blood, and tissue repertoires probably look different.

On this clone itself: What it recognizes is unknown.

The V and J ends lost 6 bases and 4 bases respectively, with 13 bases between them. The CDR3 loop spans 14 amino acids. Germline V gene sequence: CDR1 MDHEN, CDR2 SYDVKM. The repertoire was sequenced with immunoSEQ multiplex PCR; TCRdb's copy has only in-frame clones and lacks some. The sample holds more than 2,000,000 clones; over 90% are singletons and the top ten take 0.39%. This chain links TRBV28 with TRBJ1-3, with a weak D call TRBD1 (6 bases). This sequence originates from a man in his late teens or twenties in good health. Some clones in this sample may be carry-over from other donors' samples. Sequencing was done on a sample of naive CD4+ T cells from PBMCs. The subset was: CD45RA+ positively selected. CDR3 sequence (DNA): TGTGCCAGCAGCCTTTCCAGGGGAGGAAACACCATATATTTT. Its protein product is CASSLSRGGNTIYF.